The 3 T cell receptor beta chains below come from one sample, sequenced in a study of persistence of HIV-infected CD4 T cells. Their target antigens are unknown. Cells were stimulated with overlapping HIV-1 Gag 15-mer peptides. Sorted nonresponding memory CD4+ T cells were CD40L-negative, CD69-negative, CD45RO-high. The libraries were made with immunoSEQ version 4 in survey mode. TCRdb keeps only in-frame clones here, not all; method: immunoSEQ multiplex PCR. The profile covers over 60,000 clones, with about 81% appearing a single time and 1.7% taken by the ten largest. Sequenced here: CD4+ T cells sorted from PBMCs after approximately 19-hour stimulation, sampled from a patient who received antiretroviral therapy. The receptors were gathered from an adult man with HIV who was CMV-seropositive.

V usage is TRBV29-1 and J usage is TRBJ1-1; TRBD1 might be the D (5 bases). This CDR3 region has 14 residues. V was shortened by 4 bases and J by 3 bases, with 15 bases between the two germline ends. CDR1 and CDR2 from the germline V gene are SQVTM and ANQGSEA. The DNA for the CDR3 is TGCAGCGTTGGGGACCCGGGGATGGACACTGAAGCTTTCTTT. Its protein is CSVGDPGMDTEAFF.

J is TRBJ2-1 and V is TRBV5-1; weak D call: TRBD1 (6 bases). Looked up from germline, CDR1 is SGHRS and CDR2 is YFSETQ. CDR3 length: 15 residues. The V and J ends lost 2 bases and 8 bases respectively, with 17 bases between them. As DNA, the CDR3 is TGCGCCAGCAGCTTACAACAGGGTGGGATCGATGAGCAGTTCTTC. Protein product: CASSLQQGGIDEQFF.

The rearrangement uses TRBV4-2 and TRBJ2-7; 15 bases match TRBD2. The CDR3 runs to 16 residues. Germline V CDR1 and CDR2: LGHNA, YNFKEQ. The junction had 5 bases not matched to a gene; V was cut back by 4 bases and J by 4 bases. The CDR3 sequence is CASSPGLAGGRYEQYF. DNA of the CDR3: TGTGCCAGCAGCCCGGGACTAGCGGGGGGTCGTTACGAGCAGTACTTC.